The entry below describes one T cell receptor beta chain. Sequencing was performed with immunoSEQ multiplex PCR; in TCRdb, only in-frame clones are kept and a portion is missing. The data contain some 130,000 clones, about 70% of them seen just once; the ten biggest clones take up about 5%. These data are taken from a study of cytotoxic CD8 clonotypes in ibrutinib-treated CLL. From germline, CDR1 is SGHTA and CDR2 FQGNSA. The CDR3 has 14 amino acids. Trimming at V came to 0 bases and at J to 5 bases, leaving 2 bases not matched to a gene. Investigators sourced approximately 2.1 micrograms of genomic DNA from cryopreserved PBMCs for TCR beta libraries.

The clonotype originates from a human donor with chronic lymphocytic leukemia. The sample was PBMCs, taken after 24 months of ibrutinib treatment. The chain employs TRBV7-2 and TRBJ2-5, with TRBD1 matching 8 bases. The CDR3 region has the DNA TGTGCCAGCAGCTTAGCCAGGGGGCTGGAGACCCAGTACTTC. It codes for CASSLARGLETQYF. Drawing the rest from reference TRBV7-2 and TRBJ2-5, the complete variable domain is GAGVSQSPSNKVTEKGKDVELRCDPISGHTALYWYRQSLGQGLEFLIYFQGNSAPDKSGLPSDRFSAERTGGSVSTLTIQRTQQEDSAVYLCASSLARGLETQYFGPGTRLLVL.